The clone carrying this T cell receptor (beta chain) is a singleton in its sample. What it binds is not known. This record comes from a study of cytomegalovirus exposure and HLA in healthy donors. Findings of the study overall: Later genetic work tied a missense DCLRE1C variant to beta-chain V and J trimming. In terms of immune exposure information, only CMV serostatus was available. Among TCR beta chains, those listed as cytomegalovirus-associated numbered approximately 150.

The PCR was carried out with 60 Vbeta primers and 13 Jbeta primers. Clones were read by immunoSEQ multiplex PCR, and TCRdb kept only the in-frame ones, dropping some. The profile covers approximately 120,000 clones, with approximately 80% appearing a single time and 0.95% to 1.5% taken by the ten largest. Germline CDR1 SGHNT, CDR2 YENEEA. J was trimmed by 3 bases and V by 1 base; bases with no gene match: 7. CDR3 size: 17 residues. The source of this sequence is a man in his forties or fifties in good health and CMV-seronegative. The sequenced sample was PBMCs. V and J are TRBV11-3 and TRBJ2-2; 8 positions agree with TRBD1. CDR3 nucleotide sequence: TGTGCCAGCAGCTTAGCCGGACAGGGATCTCACACCGGGGAGCTGTTTTTT. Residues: CASSLAGQGSHTGELFF.